Here is one T cell receptor (beta chain) with its context. The time point was: newly diagnosed GD, antithyroid drugs for less than 3 months. Generation of the TCR library employed RNA extracted from PBMCs. Peripheral blood, at roughly 9 milliliters, went into EDTA tubes. This specimen belongs to a study of regulatory T cells in long-lasting Graves disease. Unmatched junction bases numbered 7, after V lost 4 bases and J lost 3 bases. Germline V gene lookup returns CDR1 GTSNPN and CDR2 SVGIG (reference sequence). CDR3 length: 14 amino acids. Libraries of TCR beta came from iRepertoire HTBI primers plus Arm-PCR of CDR3 regions. In the authors' methods: Spanning all samples, the identified segments comprised some 60 TRBV and 14 TRBJ. MiXCR was run by TCRdb on the multiplex PCR reads, yielding one entry per CDR3 protein. TCRdb, not the authors, supplied the V and J calls. The data hold a few hundred thousand distinct CDR3 sequences, with 12% to 15% observed a single time.

These same records also appear under a second study, on T cells in Graves' hyperthyroidism and ophthalmopathy. That source adds: The authors' 13 V-J model separated ophthalmopathy from stable hyperthyroidism.

The TCR was taken from a woman in her 50s with Graves disease. The sample consisted of peripheral blood mononuclear cells (PBMCs), taken at new diagnosis, from a patient treated with antithyroid drugs. The rearrangement joins TRBV30 to TRBJ2-3; 7 positions match TRBD2. CDR3 sequence (DNA): TGTGCCTGGAATGTGGGGGGGAGTACAGATACGCAGTATTTT. It specifies CAWNVGGSTDTQYF.